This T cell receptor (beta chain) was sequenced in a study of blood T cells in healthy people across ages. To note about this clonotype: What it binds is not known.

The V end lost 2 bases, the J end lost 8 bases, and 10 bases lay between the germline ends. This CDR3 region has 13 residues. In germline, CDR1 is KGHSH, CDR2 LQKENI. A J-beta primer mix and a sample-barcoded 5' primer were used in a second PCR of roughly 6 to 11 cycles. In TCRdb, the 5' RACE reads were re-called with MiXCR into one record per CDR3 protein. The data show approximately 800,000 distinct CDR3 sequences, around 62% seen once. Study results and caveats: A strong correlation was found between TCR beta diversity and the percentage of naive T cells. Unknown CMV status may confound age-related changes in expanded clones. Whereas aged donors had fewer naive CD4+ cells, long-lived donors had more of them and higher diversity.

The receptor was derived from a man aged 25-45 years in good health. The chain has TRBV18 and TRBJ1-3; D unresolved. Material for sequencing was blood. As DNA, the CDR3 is TGTGCCAGCTCACCAGACCTGAGGGACACCATATATTTT. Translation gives CASSPDLRDTIYF. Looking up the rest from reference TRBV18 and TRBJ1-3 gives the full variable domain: NAGVMQNPRHLVRRRGQEARLRCSPMKGHSHVYWYRQLPEEGLKFMVYLQKENIIDESGMPKERFSAEFPKEGPSILRIQQVVRGDSAAYFCASSPDLRDTIYFGEGSWLTVV.